These T cell receptor beta chains were read from a single sample in a study of shared T cell receptors in the human thymus. Generated by immunoSEQ multiplex PCR, the TCRdb table keeps only in-frame clones and is missing some. The repertoire holds hundreds of thousands of clones, approximately 88% seen once, with approximately 0.01% in the top ten. These records were also assigned to another study, of human thymus T cells.

Sequencing was done on a sample of thymocytes. These receptors all stem from a boy in the first two years of life with a congenital heart defect. CDR3s include the opening cysteine and the closing phenylalanine or tryptophan. Fields, in order: D gene, J gene, clone size, V gene, CDR3 DNA, CDR3 protein. D genes are given only for firm matches. Size tells how often a clone was seen (once, few, many) or the class of an expanded clone, and some rows leave it out.

D: NA
J: TRBJ1-3
size: NA
V: TRBV29-1
DNA: TGCAGCGTTGACGGCCCTGACAGTCCTTGGGGAAACACCATATATTTT
CDR3: CSVDGPDSPWGNTIYF

D: TRBD2
J: TRBJ2-3
size: NA
V: TRBV30
DNA: TGTGCCTGGAGACTAGCGGGGGGGACAGATACGCAGTATTTT
CDR3: CAWRLAGGTDTQYF

D: TRBD1
J: TRBJ2-2
size: NA
V: TRBV11-2
DNA: TGTGCCAGCAGAGGGCTAGCCCGGACAGGGTACGGCGGGGAGCTGTTTTTT
CDR3: CASRGLARTGYGGELFF

D: TRBD1
J: TRBJ1-2
size: NA
V: TRBV19
DNA: TGTGCCAGTAGCAAGACAGGGGGCCCCCCCGAACGCTATGGCTACACCTTC
CDR3: CASSKTGGPPERYGYTF

D: NA
J: TRBJ1-3
size: few
V: TRBV19
DNA: TGTGCCAGTAGTATACTTTACGCGGGCTCTGGAAACACCATATATTTT
CDR3: CASSILYAGSGNTIYF

D: NA
J: TRBJ2-3
size: NA
V: TRBV2
DNA: TGTGCCAGCAGTGAAGGACAGATCTACACAGATACGCAGTATTTT
CDR3: CASSEGQIYTDTQYF

D: TRBD1
J: TRBJ2-5
size: once
V: TRBV4-1
DNA: TGCGCCAGCAGCCAAGAGAACGCTTCGGGACAGTCCCTAGAGACCCAGTACTTC
CDR3: CASSQENASGQSLETQYF

D: TRBD2
J: TRBJ2-7
size: NA
V: TRBV7-2
DNA: TGTGCCAGCAGCTCCGGGACTAGCGCTTACGAGCAGTACTTC
CDR3: CASSSGTSAYEQYF

D: NA
J: TRBJ1-2
size: NA
V: TRBV4-3
DNA: TGCGCCAGCAGCCAAGCAATAGGGGCAGACTATGGCTACACCTTC
CDR3: CASSQAIGADYGYTF

D: TRBD1
J: TRBJ2-5
size: NA
V: TRBV7-3
DNA: TGTGCCAGCAGCCAAGGACAGGGGGCGCTGAGGAATAGGGAGACCCAGTACTTC
CDR3: CASSQGQGALRNRETQYF

D: TRBD1
J: TRBJ2-3
size: NA
V: TRBV6-5
DNA: TGTGCCAGCACAGGACAGGGCTCAACAGATACGCAGTATTTT
CDR3: CASTGQGSTDTQYF

D: NA
J: TRBJ1-1
size: few
V: TRBV5-6
DNA: TGTGCCAGCAGCTTAACTAAGAACACTGAAGCTTTCTTT
CDR3: CASSLTKNTEAFF

D: NA
J: TRBJ2-7
size: NA
V: TRBV6-1
DNA: TGTGCCAGCAGTGAAGCGGGCTGGGAGGCGTACGAGCAGTACTTC
CDR3: CASSEAGWEAYEQYF

D: NA
J: TRBJ1-2
size: NA
V: TRBV27
DNA: TGTGCCAGCAGTTCGGACAACTTTCGTGTTGGCTACACCTTC
CDR3: CASSSDNFRVGYTF

D: NA
J: TRBJ1-2
size: NA
V: TRBV28
DNA: TGTGCCAGCAGTTTAAACACAGGAGAAGGAGGCTACACCTTC
CDR3: CASSLNTGEGGYTF

D: NA
J: TRBJ2-4
size: NA
V: TRBV21-1
DNA: TGTGCCAGCAGCATGGGACTAGCCGGAAACATTCAGTACTTC
CDR3: CASSMGLAGNIQYF

D: TRBD2
J: TRBJ2-1
size: few
V: TRBV6-4
DNA: TGTGCCAGCAGTGATTTGGGGACTAGGGCGAGGAATGAGCAGTTCTTC
CDR3: CASSDLGTRARNEQFF

D: TRBD2
J: TRBJ2-7
size: NA
V: TRBV4-1
DNA: TGCGCCAGCAGCCAGGAGACTAGCCCGCCATACGAGCAGTACTTC
CDR3: CASSQETSPPYEQYF

D: NA
J: TRBJ2-5
size: once
V: TRBV6-5
DNA: TGTGCCAGCAGGAAGGGCGGGGAGACCCAGTACTTC
CDR3: CASRKGGETQYF

D: NA
J: TRBJ1-3
size: NA
V: TRBV18
DNA: TGTGCCAGCTCACCACCGCAGGGATCCTGTGGAAACACCATATATTTT
CDR3: CASSPPQGSCGNTIYF

D: NA
J: TRBJ1-2
size: NA
V: TRBV19
DNA: TGTGCCAGTAGTTGCCTGAGGCAGGGAGGGTTGGGCTACACCTTC
CDR3: CASSCLRQGGLGYTF

D: TRBD2
J: TRBJ2-2
size: NA
V: TRBV27
DNA: TGTGCCAGCAGGGGCGGGAGGAGGACCGGGGAGCTGTTTTTT
CDR3: CASRGGRRTGELFF

D: TRBD1
J: TRBJ2-1
size: NA
V: TRBV6-1
DNA: TGTGCCAGCACCCAGGAGGGACAGGGGGGCAATGAGCAGTTCTTC
CDR3: CASTQEGQGGNEQFF

D: TRBD2
J: TRBJ2-5
size: NA
V: TRBV5-1
DNA: TGCGCCAGCAGCCAAAGACTAGCGGGTCCCCCCGAGACCCAGTACTTC
CDR3: CASSQRLAGPPETQYF

D: TRBD1
J: TRBJ2-2
size: NA
V: TRBV10-1
DNA: TGCGCCAGGGGGACAGGGGCAAACACCGGGGAGCTGTTTTTT
CDR3: CARGTGANTGELFF

D: TRBD1
J: TRBJ2-1
size: NA
V: TRBV5-1
DNA: TGCGCCAGCAGCTTACCGACAGGGGAAACTTACAATGAGCAGTTCTTC
CDR3: CASSLPTGETYNEQFF

D: TRBD2
J: TRBJ2-7
size: NA
V: TRBV5-1
DNA: TGCGCCAGCAGCCCTCGAATAGCGGGAGTCCTGGGCGAGCAGTACTTC
CDR3: CASSPRIAGVLGEQYF

D: NA
J: TRBJ1-5
size: NA
V: TRBV4-3
DNA: TGCGCCAGCAGCGAACAGGTCAATCAGCCCCAGCATTTT
CDR3: CASSEQVNQPQHF